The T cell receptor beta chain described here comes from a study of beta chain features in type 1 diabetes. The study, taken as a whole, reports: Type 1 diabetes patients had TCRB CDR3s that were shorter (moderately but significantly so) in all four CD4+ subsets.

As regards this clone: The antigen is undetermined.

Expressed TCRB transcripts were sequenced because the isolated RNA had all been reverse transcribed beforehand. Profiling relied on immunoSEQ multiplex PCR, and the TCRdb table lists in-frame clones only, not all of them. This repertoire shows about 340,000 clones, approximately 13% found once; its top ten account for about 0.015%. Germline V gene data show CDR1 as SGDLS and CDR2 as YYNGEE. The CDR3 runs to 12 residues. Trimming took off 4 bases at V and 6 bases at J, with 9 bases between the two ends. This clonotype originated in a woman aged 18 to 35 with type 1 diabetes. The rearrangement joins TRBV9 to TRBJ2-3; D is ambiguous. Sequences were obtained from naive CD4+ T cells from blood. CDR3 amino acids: CASSSQMDTQYF. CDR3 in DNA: TGTGCCAGCAGCTCCCAAATGGATACGCAGTATTTT.